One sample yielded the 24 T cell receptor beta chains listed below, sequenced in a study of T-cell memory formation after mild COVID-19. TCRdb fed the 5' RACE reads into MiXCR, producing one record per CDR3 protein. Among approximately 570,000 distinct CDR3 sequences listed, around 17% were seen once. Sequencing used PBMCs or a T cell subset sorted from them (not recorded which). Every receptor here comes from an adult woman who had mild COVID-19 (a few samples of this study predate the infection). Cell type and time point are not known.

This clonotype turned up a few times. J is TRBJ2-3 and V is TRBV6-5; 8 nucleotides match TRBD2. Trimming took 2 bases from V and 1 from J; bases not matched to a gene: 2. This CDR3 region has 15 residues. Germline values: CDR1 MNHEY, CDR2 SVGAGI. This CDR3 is CASSYGTRGTDTQYF. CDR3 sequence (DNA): TGTGCCAGCAGTTACGGGACTAGGGGCACAGATACGCAGTATTTT.

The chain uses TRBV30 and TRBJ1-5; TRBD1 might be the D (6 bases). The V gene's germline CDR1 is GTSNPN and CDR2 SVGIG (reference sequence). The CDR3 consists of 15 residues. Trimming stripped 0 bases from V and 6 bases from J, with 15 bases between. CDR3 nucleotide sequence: TGTGCCTGGAGTGTAGGTTATGGGGGCAGTCAGCCCCAGCATTTT. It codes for CAWSVGYGGSQPQHF.

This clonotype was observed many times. The CDR3 spells CASSQPDGNVNYGYTF. The CDR3 coding sequence is TGTGCCAGCAGCCAGCCGGATGGGAATGTTAACTATGGCTACACCTTC. The chain is built from TRBV4-2 and TRBJ1-2; D gene unclear. The CDR3 covers 16 residues. Trimming left V 3 bases short and J 1 base short, with 15 bases between. Germline loops: CDR1 LGHNA, CDR2 YNFKEQ.

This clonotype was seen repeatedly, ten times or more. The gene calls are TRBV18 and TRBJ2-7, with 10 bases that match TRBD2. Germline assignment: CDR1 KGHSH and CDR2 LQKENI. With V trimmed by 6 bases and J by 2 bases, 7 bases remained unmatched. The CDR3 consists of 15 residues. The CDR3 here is CASSLDGTSAYEQYF. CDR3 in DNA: TGTGCCAGCTCCCTTGACGGGACTAGCGCCTACGAGCAGTACTTC.

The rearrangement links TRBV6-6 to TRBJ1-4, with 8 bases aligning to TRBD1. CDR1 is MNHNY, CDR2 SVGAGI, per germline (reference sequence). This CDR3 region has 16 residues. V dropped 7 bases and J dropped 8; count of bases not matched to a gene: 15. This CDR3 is CASTPDREGFREKLFF. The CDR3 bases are TGTGCCAGCACCCCGGACAGGGAGGGATTTCGCGAAAAACTGTTTTTT.

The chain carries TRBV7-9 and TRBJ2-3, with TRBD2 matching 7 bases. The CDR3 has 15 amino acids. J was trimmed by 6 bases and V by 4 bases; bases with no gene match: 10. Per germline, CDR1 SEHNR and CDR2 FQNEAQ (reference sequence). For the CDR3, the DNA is TGTGCCAGCAGCTCGCCGGGACTACAGACTGATACGCAGTATTTT. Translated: CASSSPGLQTDTQYF. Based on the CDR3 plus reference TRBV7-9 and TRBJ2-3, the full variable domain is DTGVSQNPRHKITKRGQNVTFRCDPISEHNRLYWYRQTLGQGPEFLTYFQNEAQLEKSRLLSDRFSAERPKGSFSTLEIQRTEQGDSAMYLCASSSPGLQTDTQYFGPGTRLTVL.

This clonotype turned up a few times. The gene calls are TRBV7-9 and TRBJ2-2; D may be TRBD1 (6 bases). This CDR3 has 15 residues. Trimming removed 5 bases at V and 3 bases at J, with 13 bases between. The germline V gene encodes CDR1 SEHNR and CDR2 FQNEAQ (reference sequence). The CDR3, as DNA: TGTGCCAGCAGCAAAGGACAGACCTACACCGGGGAGCTGTTTTTT. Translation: CASSKGQTYTGELFF.

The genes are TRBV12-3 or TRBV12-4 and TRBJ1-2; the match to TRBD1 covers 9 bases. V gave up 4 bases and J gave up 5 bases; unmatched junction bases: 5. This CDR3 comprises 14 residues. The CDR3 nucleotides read TGTGCCAGCAGTTCGATGACAGGGGGGTATGGCTACACCTTC. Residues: CASSSMTGGYGYTF.

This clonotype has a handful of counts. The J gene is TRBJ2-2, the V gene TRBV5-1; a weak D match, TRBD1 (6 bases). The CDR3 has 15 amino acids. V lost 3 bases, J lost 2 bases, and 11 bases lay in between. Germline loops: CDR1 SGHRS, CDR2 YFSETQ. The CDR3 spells CASSWDNLNTGELFF. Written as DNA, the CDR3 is TGCGCCAGCAGCTGGGACAACCTAAACACCGGGGAGCTGTTTTTT.

This CDR3 reads CARSLLVECTDTQYF. The CDR3 region has the DNA TGTGCCAGAAGCTTGCTCGTGGAATGCACAGATACGCAGTATTTT. The chain links TRBV5-3 to TRBJ2-3; D gene unclear. TRBV5-3 is annotated as an ORF whose role is uncertain. CDR3 length: 15 amino acids. V was pared by 1 base and J by 1 base, with 10 bases between.

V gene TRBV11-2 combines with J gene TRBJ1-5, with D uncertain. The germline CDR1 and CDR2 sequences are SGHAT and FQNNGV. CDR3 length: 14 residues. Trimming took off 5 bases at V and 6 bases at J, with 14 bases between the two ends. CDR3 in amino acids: CASSLDGVTQPQHF. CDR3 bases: TGTGCCAGCAGCCTCGACGGGGTTACTCAGCCCCAGCATTTT.

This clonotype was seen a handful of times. The CDR3 DNA sequence: TGTGCCAGCAGCATGTTGTTGGGAAACACTGAAGCTTTCTTT. Translating gives CASSMLLGNTEAFF. The rearrangement links TRBV7-9 to TRBJ1-1; D is unresolved. The CDR3 is 14 amino acids. Germline V gene data show CDR1 as SEHNR and CDR2 as FQNEAQ (reference sequence). V lost 5 bases to trimming and J lost 2 bases, with 12 bases between them.

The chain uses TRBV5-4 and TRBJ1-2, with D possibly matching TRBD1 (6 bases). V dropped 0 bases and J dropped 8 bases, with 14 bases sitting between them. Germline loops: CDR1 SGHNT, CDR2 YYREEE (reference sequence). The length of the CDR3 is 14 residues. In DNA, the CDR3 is TGTGCCAGCAGCTTGGAACAGGGCTTTGGAGGCTACACCTTC. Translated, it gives CASSLEQGFGGYTF.

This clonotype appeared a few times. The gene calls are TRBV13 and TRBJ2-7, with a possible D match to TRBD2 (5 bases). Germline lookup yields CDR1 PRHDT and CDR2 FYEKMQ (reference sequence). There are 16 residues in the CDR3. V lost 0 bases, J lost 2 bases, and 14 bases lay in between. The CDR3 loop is CASSLGGRAVTYEQYF. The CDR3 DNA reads TGTGCCAGCAGCTTAGGGGGAAGAGCGGTGACCTACGAGCAGTACTTC.

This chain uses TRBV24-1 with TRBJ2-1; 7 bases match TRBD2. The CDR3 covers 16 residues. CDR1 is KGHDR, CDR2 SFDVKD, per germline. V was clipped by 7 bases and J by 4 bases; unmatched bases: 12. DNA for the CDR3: TGTGCCACCAGCATGGGCGGGAGTGAAAGGTACAATGAGCAGTTCTTC. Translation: CATSMGGSERYNEQFF.

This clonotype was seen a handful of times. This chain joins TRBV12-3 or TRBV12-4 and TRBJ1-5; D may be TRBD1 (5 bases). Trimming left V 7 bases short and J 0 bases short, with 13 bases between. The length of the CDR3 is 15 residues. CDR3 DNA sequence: TGTGCCAGCACCTTAGGGGATTATAGCAATCAGCCCCAGCATTTT. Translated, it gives CASTLGDYSNQPQHF.

The CDR3 is CATSRGVGEAFF. In nucleotides, the CDR3 is TGTGCCACCAGCAGAGGGGTTGGTGAAGCTTTCTTT. The chain carries TRBV15 and TRBJ1-1; D ambiguous. The V end was cut by 1 base, the J end by 7 bases, with 7 bases between. The CDR3 length is 12 residues. Germline loops: CDR1 LNHNV, CDR2 YYDKDF (reference sequence). The full variable domain, completed using reference TRBV15 and TRBJ1-1, is DAMVIQNPRYQVTQFGKPVTLSCSQTLNHNVMYWYQQKSSQAPKLLFHYYDKDFNNEADTPDNFQSRRPNTSFCFLDIRSPGLGDTAMYLCATSRGVGEAFFGQGTRLTVV.

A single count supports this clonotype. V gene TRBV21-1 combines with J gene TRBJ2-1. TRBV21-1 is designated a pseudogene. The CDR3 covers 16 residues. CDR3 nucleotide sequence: TGTGCCAGCAGCAAGGAAAAGCGGGGCTCCTACAATGAGCAGTTCTTC. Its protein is CASSKEKRGSYNEQFF.

The CDR3 protein is CAWVPGQGAGYTF. CDR3 coding DNA: TGTGCCTGGGTCCCGGGACAGGGAGCTGGCTACACCTTC. This chain connects TRBV30 to TRBJ1-2; TRBD1 matches 9 bases. The CDR3 has 13 residues. Germline CDR1 reads GTSNPN; CDR2 reads SVGIG (reference sequence). J lost 7 bases, V lost 5 bases, and 8 bases had no gene match.

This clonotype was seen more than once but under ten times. The CDR3 nucleotides read TGTGCCACCAGGGCAGGGGCAAGCACAGATACGCAGTATTTT. This translates into CATRAGASTDTQYF. This chain connects TRBV24-1 to TRBJ2-3; tentatively, D is TRBD1 (6 bases). Trimming took 7 bases from V and 0 from J, leaving 10 bases between them. The CDR3 has 14 amino acids. Per the germline V gene, CDR1 is KGHDR and CDR2 is SFDVKD.

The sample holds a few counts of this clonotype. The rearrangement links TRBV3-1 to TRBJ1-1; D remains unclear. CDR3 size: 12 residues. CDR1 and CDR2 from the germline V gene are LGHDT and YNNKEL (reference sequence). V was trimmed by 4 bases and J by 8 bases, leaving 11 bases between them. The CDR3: CASSPLGREAFF. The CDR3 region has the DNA TGTGCCAGCAGCCCTTTGGGAAGGGAAGCTTTCTTT.

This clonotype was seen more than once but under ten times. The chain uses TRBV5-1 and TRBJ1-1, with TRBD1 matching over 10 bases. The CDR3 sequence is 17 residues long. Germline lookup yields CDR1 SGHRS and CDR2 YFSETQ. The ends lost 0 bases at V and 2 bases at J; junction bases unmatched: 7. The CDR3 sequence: CASSLGQGAGLNTEAFF. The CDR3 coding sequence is TGCGCCAGCAGCTTGGGACAGGGGGCCGGACTAAACACTGAAGCTTTCTTT.

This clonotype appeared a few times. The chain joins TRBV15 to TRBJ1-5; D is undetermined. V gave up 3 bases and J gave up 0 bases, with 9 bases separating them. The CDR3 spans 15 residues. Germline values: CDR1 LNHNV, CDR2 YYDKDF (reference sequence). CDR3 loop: CATSRAGTSNQPQHF. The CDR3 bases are TGTGCCACCAGCAGGGCAGGTACTAGCAATCAGCCCCAGCATTTT.

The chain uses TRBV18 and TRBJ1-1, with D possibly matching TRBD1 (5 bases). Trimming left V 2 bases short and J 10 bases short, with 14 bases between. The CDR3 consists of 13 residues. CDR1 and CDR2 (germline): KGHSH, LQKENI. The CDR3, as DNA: TGTGCCAGCTCACCAGTCCGTGCCCAGGGAGCTTTCTTT. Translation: CASSPVRAQGAFF.